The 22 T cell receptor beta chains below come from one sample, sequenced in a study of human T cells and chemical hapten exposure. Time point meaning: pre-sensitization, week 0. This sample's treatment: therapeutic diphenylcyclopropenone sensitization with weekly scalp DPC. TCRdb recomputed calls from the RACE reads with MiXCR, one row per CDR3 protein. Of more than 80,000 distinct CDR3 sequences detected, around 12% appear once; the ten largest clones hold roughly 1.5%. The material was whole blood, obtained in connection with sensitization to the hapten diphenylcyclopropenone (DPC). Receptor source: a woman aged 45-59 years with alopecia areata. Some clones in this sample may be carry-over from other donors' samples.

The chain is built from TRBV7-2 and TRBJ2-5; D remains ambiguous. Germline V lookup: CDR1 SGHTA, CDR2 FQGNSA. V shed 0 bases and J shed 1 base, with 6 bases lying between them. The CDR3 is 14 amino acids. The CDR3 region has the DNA TGTGCCAGCAGCTTAGCGGGTTTCCAAGAGACCCAGTACTTC. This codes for CASSLAGFQETQYF.

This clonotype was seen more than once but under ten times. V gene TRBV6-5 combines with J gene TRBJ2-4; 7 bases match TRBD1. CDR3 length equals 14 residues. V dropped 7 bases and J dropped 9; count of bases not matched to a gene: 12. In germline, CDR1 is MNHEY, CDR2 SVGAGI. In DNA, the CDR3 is TGTGCCAGCATAGAGAACGGGCCAGGGGGCATTCAGTACTTC. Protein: CASIENGPGGIQYF.

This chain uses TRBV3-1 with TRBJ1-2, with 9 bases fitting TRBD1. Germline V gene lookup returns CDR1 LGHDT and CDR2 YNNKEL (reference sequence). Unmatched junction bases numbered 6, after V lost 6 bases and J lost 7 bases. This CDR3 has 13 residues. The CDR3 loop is CASRTQGAGGYTF. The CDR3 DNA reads TGTGCCAGCAGGACACAGGGGGCAGGTGGCTACACCTTC.

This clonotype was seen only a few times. CDR3 DNA sequence: TGTGCCAGCTTAAGGTTCTCTTCAGGGTCTGCTGGGGCCAACGTCCTGACTTTC. Translating it yields CASLRFSSGSAGANVLTF. V is TRBV2 and J is TRBJ2-6, with D perhaps TRBD1 (5 bases). The CDR3 is made up of 18 amino acids. CDR1 and CDR2 from the germline V gene are SNHLY and FYNNEI. V lost 8 bases to trimming and J lost 2 bases, with 22 bases between them.

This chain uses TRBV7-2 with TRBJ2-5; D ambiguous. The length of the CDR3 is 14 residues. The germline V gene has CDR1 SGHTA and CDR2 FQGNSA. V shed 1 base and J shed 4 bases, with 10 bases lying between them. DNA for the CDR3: TGTGCCAGCAGCTTAGTATTAATCGGAGAGACCCAGTACTTC. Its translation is CASSLVLIGETQYF.

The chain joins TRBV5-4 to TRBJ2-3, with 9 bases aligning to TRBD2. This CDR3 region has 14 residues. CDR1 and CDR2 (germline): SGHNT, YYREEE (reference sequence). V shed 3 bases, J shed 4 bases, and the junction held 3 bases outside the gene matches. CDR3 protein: CASSSQRGADTQYF. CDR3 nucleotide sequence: TGTGCCAGCAGCTCGCAGCGGGGGGCAGATACGCAGTATTTT.

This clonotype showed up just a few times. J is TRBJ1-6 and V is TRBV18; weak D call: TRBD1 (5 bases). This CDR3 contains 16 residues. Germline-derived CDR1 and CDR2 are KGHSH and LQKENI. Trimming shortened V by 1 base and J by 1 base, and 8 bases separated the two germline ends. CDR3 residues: CASSPQRGSYNSPLHF. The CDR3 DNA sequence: TGTGCCAGCTCACCACAGAGGGGTTCCTATAATTCACCCCTCCACTTT.

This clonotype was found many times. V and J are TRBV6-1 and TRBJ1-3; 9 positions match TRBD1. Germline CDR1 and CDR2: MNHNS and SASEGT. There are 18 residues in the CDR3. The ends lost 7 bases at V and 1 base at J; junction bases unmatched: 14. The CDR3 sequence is CASIPGGQGTVSGNTIYF. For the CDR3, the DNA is TGTGCCAGCATCCCCGGGGGACAGGGTACTGTATCTGGAAACACCATATATTTT.

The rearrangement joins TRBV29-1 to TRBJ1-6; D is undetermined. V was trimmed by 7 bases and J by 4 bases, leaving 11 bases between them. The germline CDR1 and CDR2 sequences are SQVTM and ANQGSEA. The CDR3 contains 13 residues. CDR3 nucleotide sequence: TGCAGCGCCAGACGGGAATATAATTCACCCCTCCACTTT. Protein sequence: CSARREYNSPLHF.

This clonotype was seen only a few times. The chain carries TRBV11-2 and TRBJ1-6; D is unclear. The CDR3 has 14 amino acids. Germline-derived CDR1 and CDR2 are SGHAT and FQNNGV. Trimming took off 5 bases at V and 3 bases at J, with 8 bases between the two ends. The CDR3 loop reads CASSQQSYNSPLHF. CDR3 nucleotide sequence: TGTGCCAGCAGCCAGCAAAGCTATAATTCACCCCTCCACTTT. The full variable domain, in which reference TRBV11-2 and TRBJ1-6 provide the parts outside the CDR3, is EAGVAQSPRYKIIEKRQSVAFWCNPISGHATLYWYQQILGQGPKLLIQFQNNGVVDDSQLPKDRFSAERLKGVDSTLKIQPAKLEDSAVYLCASSQQSYNSPLHFGNGTRLTVT.

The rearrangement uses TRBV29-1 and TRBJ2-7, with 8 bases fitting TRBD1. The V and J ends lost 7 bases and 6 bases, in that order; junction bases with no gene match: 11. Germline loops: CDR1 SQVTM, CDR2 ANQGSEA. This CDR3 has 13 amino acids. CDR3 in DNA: TGCAGCGCCGAAAGAAACCAGGGGGCCGAGCAGTACTTC. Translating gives CSAERNQGAEQYF.

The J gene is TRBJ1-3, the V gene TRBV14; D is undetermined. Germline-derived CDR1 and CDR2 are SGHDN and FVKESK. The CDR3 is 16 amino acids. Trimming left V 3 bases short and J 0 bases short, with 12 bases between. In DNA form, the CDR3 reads TGTGCCAGCAGCCATCAGGAAAACCTCTCTGGAAACACCATATATTTT. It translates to CASSHQENLSGNTIYF.

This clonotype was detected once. This CDR3 is CASSRNSDGGYGYTF. The CDR3, as DNA: TGTGCCAGCAGCCGGAACTCGGACGGAGGCTATGGCTACACCTTC. The V and J genes are TRBV27 and TRBJ1-2; D gene unclear. V lost 6 bases and J lost 4, with 18 bases in between. The germline V gene encodes CDR1 MNHEY and CDR2 SMNVEV (reference sequence). The CDR3 sequence is 15 residues long.

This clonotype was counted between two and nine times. The DNA of the CDR3 is TGTGCCAGCAGCTCCCGACCGGGACAACTAAACAATGAGCAGTTCTTC. This sequence encodes CASSSRPGQLNNEQFF. The chain recombines TRBV7-6 with TRBJ2-1, with a weak D call TRBD1 (6 bases). Trimming left V 4 bases short and J 5 bases short, with 18 bases between. The CDR3 is 16 amino acids. Germline V gene lookup returns CDR1 SGHVS and CDR2 FNYEAQ. The whole variable domain, filled in from reference TRBV7-6 and TRBJ2-1, reads GAGVSQSPRYKVTKRGQDVALRCDPISGHVSLYWYRQALGQGPEFLTYFNYEAQQDKSGLPNDRFSAERPEGSISTLTIQRTEQRDSAMYRCASSSRPGQLNNEQFFGPGTRLTVL.

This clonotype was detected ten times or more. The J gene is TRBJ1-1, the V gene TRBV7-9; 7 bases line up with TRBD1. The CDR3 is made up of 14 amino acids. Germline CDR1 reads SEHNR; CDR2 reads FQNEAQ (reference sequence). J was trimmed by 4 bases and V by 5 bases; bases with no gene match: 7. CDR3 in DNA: TGTGCCAGCAGCGTACTAACAGGGGTCACTGAAGCTTTCTTT. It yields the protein CASSVLTGVTEAFF.

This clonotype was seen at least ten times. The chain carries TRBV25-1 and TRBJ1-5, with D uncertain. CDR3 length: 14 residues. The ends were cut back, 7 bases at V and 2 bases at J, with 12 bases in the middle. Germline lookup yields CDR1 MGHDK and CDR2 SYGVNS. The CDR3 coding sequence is TGTGCCAGCAATGGAGGCGCGGGCAATCAGCCCCAGCATTTT. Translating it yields CASNGGAGNQPQHF. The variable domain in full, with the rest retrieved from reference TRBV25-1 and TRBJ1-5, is EADIYQTPRYLVIGTGKKITLECSQTMGHDKMYWYQQDPGMELHLIHYSYGVNSTEKGDLSSESTVSRIRTEHFPLTLESARPSHTSQYLCASNGGAGNQPQHFGDGTRLSIL.

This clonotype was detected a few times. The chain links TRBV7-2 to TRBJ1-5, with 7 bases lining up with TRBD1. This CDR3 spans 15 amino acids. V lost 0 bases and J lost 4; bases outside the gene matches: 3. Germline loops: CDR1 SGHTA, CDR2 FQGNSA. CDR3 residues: CASSLAGQVNQPQHF. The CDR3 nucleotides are TGTGCCAGCAGCTTAGCCGGACAGGTTAATCAGCCCCAGCATTTT.

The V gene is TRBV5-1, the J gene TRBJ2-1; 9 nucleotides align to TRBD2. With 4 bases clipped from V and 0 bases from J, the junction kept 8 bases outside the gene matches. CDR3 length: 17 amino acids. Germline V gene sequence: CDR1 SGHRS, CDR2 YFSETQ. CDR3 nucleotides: TGCGCCAGCAGCCCATCAGCGGGGGGTAGCTCCTACAATGAGCAGTTCTTC. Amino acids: CASSPSAGGSSYNEQFF.

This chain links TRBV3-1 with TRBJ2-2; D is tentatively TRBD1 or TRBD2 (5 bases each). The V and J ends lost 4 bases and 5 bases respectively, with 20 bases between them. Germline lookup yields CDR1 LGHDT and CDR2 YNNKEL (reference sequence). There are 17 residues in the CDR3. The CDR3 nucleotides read TGTGCCAGCAGCCCAAGGGGAGCGGCCGACGGTACCGGGGAGCTGTTTTTT. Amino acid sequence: CASSPRGAADGTGELFF. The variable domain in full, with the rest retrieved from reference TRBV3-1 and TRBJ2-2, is DTAVSQTPKYLVTQMGNDKSIKCEQNLGHDTMYWYKQDSKKFLKIMFSYNNKELIINETVPNRFSPKSPDKAHLNLHINSLELGDSAVYFCASSPRGAADGTGELFFGEGSRLTVL.

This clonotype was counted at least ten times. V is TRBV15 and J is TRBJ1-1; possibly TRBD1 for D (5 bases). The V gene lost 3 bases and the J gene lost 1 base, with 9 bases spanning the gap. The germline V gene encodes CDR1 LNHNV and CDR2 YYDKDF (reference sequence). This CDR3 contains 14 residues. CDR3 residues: CATSSRVKNTEAFF. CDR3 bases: TGTGCCACCAGCAGCAGGGTTAAGAACACTGAAGCTTTCTTT.

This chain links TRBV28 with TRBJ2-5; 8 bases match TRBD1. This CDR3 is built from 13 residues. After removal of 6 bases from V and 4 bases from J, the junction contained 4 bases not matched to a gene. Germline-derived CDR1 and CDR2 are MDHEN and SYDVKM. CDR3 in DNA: TGTGCCAGCAGCGAGACAGGGGCAGAGACCCAGTACTTC. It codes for CASSETGAETQYF.

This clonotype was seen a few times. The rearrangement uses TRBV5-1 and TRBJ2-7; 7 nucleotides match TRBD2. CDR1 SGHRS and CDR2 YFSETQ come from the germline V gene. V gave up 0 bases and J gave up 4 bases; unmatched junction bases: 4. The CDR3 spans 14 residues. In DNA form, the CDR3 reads TGCGCCAGCAGCTTGGCAGGACTAGGATACGAGCAGTACTTC. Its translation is CASSLAGLGYEQYF.